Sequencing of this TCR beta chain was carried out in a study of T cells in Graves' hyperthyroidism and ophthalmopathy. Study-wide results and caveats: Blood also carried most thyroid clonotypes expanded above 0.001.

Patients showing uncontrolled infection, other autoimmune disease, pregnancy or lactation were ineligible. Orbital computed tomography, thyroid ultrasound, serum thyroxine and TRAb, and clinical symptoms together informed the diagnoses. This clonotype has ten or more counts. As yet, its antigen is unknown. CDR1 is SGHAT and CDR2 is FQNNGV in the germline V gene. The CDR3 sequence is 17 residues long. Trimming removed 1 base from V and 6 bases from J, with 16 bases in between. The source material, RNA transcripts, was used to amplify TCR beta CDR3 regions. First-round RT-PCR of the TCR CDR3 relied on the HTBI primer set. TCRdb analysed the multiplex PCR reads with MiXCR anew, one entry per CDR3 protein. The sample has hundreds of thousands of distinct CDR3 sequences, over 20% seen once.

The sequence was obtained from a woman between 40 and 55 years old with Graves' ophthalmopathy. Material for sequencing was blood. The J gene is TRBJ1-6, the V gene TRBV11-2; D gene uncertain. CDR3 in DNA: TGTGCCAGCAGCTTAGGCCTTAGGATGACTCCTAATTCACCCCTCCACTTT. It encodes CASSLGLRMTPNSPLHF. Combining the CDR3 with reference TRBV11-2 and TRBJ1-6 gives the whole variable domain EAGVAQSPRYKIIEKRQSVAFWCNPISGHATLYWYQQILGQGPKLLIQFQNNGVVDDSQLPKDRFSAERLKGVDSTLKIQPAKLEDSAVYLCASSLGLRMTPNSPLHFGNGTRLTVT.